These T cell receptor beta chains were read from a single sample in a study of T-cell reconstitution after alpha-beta-depleted transplantation in children. From the PCR reads, TCRdb called clonotypes with MiXCR, one entry per CDR3 protein. In the table there are about 420,000 distinct CDR3 sequences, under 13% of which are singletons. The sequencing here drew on PBMCs from the stem cell graft donor, taken from the stem cell graft. The source of these receptors is a human donor who donated a stem cell graft to a child with acute myeloid leukemia. Each CDR3 is given with its conserved first and last residue. A D gene is named only where the DNA matches it firmly. The size of a clone is reported for some rows only, either as once, few or many, or as a class for expanded clones.

j_gene | d_gene | v_gene | abundance | CDR3nt | CDR3aa
TRBJ2-2 | TRBD1 | TRBV5-1 | few | TGCGCCAGCAGCCAGGGACAGGGGGCCGCCGGGGAGCTGTTTTTT | CASSQGQGAAGELFF
TRBJ2-1 | NA | TRBV2 | once | TGTGCCAGCAGACTCGACTATATTGGTTACAATGAGCAGTTCTTC | CASRLDYIGYNEQFF
TRBJ2-7 | NA | TRBV10-3 | NA | TGTGCCATCAGTGGGGGCGCTTACTCCTACGAGCAGTACTTC | CAISGGAYSYEQYF
TRBJ1-4 | NA | TRBV20-1 | many | TGCAGTGCTAATACAGGGAGGGAAAAACTGTTTTTT | CSANTGREKLFF
TRBJ2-1 | TRBD2 | TRBV20-1 | NA | TGCAGTGCTAACCCGGGACTAGCGGACTACAATGAGCAGTTCTTC | CSANPGLADYNEQFF
TRBJ1-4 | NA | TRBV5-1 | few | TGCGCCAGCAGCTTGGGGCGGGGAAATGAAAAACTGTTTTTT | CASSLGRGNEKLFF
TRBJ2-2 | TRBD2 | TRBV9 | few | TGTGCCAGCACCCCTGGACTAGCGGGAGGCGAAGGCGGGGAGCTGTTTTTT | CASTPGLAGGEGGELFF
TRBJ2-1 | TRBD2 | TRBV4-3 | many | TGCGCCAGCAGCCTCCGGACAGGGGCGAGACTAGCGGGAGATAGCAATGAGCAGTTCTTC | CASSLRTGARLAGDSNEQFF
TRBJ2-3 | TRBD2 | TRBV3-1 | few | TGTGCCAGCAGCCAGAGCGGGATGTTAGCTGATACGCAGTATTTT | CASSQSGMLADTQYF
TRBJ2-1 | TRBD2 | TRBV6-1 | few | TGTGCCAGCAGTCGAGCTAGCGGGGGGGCCCGTGAGCAGTTCTTC | CASSRASGGAREQFF
TRBJ2-5 | NA | TRBV20-1 | few | TGCAGTGCTAGACCACTGGGGAGGATTCAAGAGACCCAGTACTTC | CSARPLGRIQETQYF
TRBJ2-4 | NA | TRBV30 | NA | TGTGCCTGGAACCTGGGCCTTGGCAGTCAGTACTTC | CAWNLGLGSQYF
TRBJ1-6 | NA | TRBV5-6 | NA | TGTGCCAGCAGCTGGCAGGAATTCAGTTCACCCCTCCACTTT | CASSWQEFSSPLHF
TRBJ2-5 | TRBD2 | TRBV20-1 | NA | TGCAGTGCTAGAGGGCTAGCGGGTAACCAAGAGACCCAGTACTTC | CSARGLAGNQETQYF
TRBJ2-1 | NA | TRBV12-3/TRBV12-4 | NA | TGTGCCAGCAGTTTGGATGGGCTCCTGGGTGGCAATGAGCAGTTCTTC | CASSLDGLLGGNEQFF
TRBJ1-5 | TRBD1 | TRBV27 | many | TGTGCCAGCAGCGCACAGGGGGCGACGGGCAATCAGCCCCAGCATTTT | CASSAQGATGNQPQHF
TRBJ2-1 | TRBD2 | TRBV20-1 | NA | TGCAGTGCTGAACCAAGCAGCGGGGCCGAGGATGAGCAGTTCTTC | CSAEPSSGAEDEQFF
TRBJ1-2 | NA | TRBV20-1 | NA | TGCAGTGCTAACAGGGAAGAGGGCTATGGCTACACCTTC | CSANREEGYGYTF
TRBJ2-5 | TRBD1 | TRBV10-3 | few | TGTGCCATCAGCAAAAGCCCCGGGACAGGGCGTGAGACCCAGTACTTC | CAISKSPGTGRETQYF
TRBJ1-2 | NA | TRBV2 | few | TGTGCCACCCCCAATGAAGGCTTAGCTAACTATGGCTACACCTTC | CATPNEGLANYGYTF